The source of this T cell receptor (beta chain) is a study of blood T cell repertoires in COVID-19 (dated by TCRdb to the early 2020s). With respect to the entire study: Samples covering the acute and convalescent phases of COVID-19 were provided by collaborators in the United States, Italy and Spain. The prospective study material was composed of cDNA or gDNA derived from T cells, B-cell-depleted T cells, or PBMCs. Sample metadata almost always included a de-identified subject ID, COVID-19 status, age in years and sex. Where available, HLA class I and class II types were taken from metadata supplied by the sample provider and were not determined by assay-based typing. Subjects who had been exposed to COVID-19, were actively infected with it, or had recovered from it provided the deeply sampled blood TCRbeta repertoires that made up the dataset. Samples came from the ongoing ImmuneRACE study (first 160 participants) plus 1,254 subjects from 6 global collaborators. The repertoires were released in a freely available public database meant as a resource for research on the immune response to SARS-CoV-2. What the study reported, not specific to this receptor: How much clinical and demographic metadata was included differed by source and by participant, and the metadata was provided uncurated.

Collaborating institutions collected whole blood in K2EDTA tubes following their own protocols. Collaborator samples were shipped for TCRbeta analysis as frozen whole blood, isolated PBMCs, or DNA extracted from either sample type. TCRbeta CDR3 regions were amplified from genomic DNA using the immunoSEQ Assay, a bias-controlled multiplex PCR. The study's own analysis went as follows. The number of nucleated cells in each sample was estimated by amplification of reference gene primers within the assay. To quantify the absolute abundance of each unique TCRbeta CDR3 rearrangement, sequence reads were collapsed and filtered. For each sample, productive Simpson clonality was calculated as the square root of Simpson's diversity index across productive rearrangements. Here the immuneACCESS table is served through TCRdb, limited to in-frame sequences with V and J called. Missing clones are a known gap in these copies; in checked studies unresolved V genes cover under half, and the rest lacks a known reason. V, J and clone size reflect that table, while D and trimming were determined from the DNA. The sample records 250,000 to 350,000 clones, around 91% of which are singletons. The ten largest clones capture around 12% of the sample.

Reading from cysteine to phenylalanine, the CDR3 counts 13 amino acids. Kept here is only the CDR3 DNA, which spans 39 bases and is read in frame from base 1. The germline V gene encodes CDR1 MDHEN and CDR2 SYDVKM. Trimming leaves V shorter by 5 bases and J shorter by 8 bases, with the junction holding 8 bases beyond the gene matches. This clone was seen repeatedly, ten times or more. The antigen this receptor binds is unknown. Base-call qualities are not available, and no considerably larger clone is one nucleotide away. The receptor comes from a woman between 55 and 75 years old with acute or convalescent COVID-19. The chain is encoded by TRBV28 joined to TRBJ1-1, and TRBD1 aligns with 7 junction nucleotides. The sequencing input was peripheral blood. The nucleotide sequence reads TGTGCCAGCAGTGTCGGGACAGTCCAGGAAGCTTTCTTT. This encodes CASSVGTVQEAFF.